The clone carrying this T cell receptor (beta chain) occurred many times. V was pared by 4 bases and J by 4 bases, with 9 bases of the junction left unmatched. Germline assignment: CDR1 LGHDT and CDR2 YNNKEL (reference sequence). The CDR3 extends over 16 amino acids. The data were taken from a study of CDR3 diversity in severe acne. In TCRdb, the PCR reads were re-called with MiXCR into one record per CDR3 protein. The sample has 65,000 to 95,000 distinct CDR3 sequences, under 65% seen once. Sample: blood. The genes are TRBV3-1 and TRBJ2-7; 11 bases match TRBD1. The receptor comes from a male donor in good health, without acne. The CDR3, as DNA: TGTGCCAGCAGCCCGATTAGGACAGGGGGCGCGTACGAGCAGTACTTC. Its protein product is CASSPIRTGGAYEQYF.